The 21 T cell receptor beta chains below were found in one sample sequenced in a study of blood T cells in healthy people across ages. The authors ran a second PCR of about 6 to 11 cycles using a sample-barcoded 5' primer and a J-beta primer mix. MiXCR, applied by TCRdb to the 5' RACE reads, yields one record per CDR3 protein. The sample has about 900,000 distinct CDR3 sequences, roughly 50% seen once. The material sequenced was blood. The receptor source for this set is a man aged 30-40 years in good health.

This chain links TRBV27 with TRBJ2-5; the D is unclear. The J call may be in error: the DNA end matches TRBJ2-4 better. CDR1 is MNHEY and CDR2 is SMNVEV in the germline V gene (reference sequence). The CDR3 length is 13 residues. CDR3 DNA sequence: TGTGCCAGCAGTCCCCAGTTGAGGAACATTCAGTACTTC. This encodes CASSPQLRNIQYF.

This clonotype was seen only a few times. The rearrangement uses TRBV5-1 and TRBJ2-4, with 10 bases identical to TRBD2. CDR3 length: 16 residues. The ends lost 4 bases at V and 1 base at J; junction bases unmatched: 5. Germline CDR1 and CDR2: SGHRS and YFSETQ. The CDR3, as DNA: TGCGCCAGCAGCCACAGCGGGGGGGCTGCCAAAAACATTCAGTACTTC. Its translation: CASSHSGGAAKNIQYF. Based on the CDR3 plus reference TRBV5-1 and TRBJ2-4, the full variable domain is KAGVTQTPRYLIKTRGQQVTLSCSPISGHRSVSWYQQTPGQGLQFLFEYFSETQRNKGNFPGRFSGRQFSNSRSEMNVSTLELGDSALYLCASSHSGGAAKNIQYFGAGTRLSVL.

In its sample, this clonotype was seen a few times. The chain joins TRBV2 to TRBJ2-1, with 11 bases identical to TRBD2. The trim removed 4 bases at V and 7 bases at J, leaving 12 bases unmatched. Germline lookup yields CDR1 SNHLY and CDR2 FYNNEI. The CDR3 runs 17 residues. CDR3 protein: CASSVNSGGAAFNEQFF. The CDR3 bases are TGTGCCAGCAGTGTTAATAGCGGGGGGGCCGCATTTAATGAGCAGTTCTTC.

This rearrangement joins TRBV20-1 to TRBJ2-1, with TRBD1 matching 11 bases. The assigned J gene may be wrong: the sequence end matches TRBJ2-7 better. CDR3 size: 13 residues. The germline CDR1 and CDR2 sequences are DFQATT and SNEGSKA (reference sequence). The DNA of the CDR3 is TGCAGTGCTGGACAGGGGGCCCACAATGAGCAGTACTTC. Translated, it gives CSAGQGAHNEQYF.

This clonotype has a handful of counts. The rearrangement joins TRBV21-1 to TRBJ1-1; the table calls TRBD1, which could not be checked here. TRBV21-1 is a pseudogene segment. The CDR3 covers 14 residues. CDR3 nucleotides: TGTGCCAGCGGACCACAGGGGGCGAACACTGAAGCTTTCTTT. Protein product: CASGPQGANTEAFF.

There are a few counts of this clonotype. V is TRBV27 and J is TRBJ2-7, with 7 bases that match TRBD1. The length of the CDR3 is 16 residues. Germline CDR1 MNHEY, CDR2 SMNVEV (reference sequence). The J segment lost 1 base and the V segment lost 2 bases, leaving 8 bases of the junction unmatched. The CDR3 DNA sequence: TGTGCCAGCAGTTTAGGCCTCGGGACAGCGTCCTACGAGCAGTACTTC. This encodes CASSLGLGTASYEQYF.

V gene TRBV7-2 combines with J gene TRBJ1-2, with TRBD1 as a possible D gene (5 bases). This CDR3 contains 13 residues. V shed 5 bases and J shed 8 bases, with 15 bases lying between them. Looked up from germline, CDR1 is SGHTA and CDR2 is FQGNSA. As DNA, the CDR3 is TGTGCCAGCAGCCGGGCGGGGCGCTTGGGCTACACCTTC. Translating it yields CASSRAGRLGYTF. The whole variable domain, remainder taken from reference TRBV7-2 and TRBJ1-2, is GAGVSQSPSNKVTEKGKDVELRCDPISGHTALYWYRQSLGQGLEFLIYFQGNSAPDKSGLPSDRFSAERTGGSVSTLTIQRTQQEDSAVYLCASSRAGRLGYTFGSGTRLTVV.

This clonotype came up many times. The rearrangement joins TRBV20-1 to TRBJ2-3; 9 bases line up with TRBD2. This CDR3 contains 15 residues. Germline CDR1 and CDR2: DFQATT and SNEGSKA (reference sequence). Trimming at V came to 1 base and at J to 4 bases, leaving 6 bases not matched to a gene. The CDR3 reads CSARGIAGVSDTQYF. CDR3 nucleotides: TGCAGTGCTAGAGGGATAGCGGGGGTCTCAGATACGCAGTATTTT.

This clonotype was recorded at least ten times. The CDR3 protein is CSAKGRRGVNQPQHF. For the CDR3, the DNA is TGCAGTGCTAAAGGACGTCGGGGGGTCAATCAGCCCCAGCATTTT. The chain has TRBV20-1 and TRBJ1-5; tentatively, D is TRBD1 (5 bases). The CDR3 extends over 15 amino acids. V was shortened by 4 bases and J by 3 bases, with 16 bases between the two germline ends. CDR1 is DFQATT, CDR2 SNEGSKA, per germline (reference sequence).

In its sample, this clonotype was seen a few times. V usage is TRBV27 and J usage is TRBJ2-7; 8 nucleotides agree with TRBD2. V lost 7 bases, J lost 4 bases, and 6 bases stayed unmatched. Per the germline V gene, CDR1 is MNHEY and CDR2 is SMNVEV (reference sequence). This CDR3 spans 13 amino acids. The CDR3: CASKRGPYYEQYF. In nucleotides, the CDR3 is TGTGCCAGCAAGCGGGGGCCCTATTACGAGCAGTACTTC.

In its sample, this clonotype was seen a few times. The chain carries TRBV20-1 and TRBJ1-5; D might be TRBD1 (5 bases). CDR1 is DFQATT, CDR2 SNEGSKA, per germline (reference sequence). The CDR3 sequence is 15 residues long. The V and J ends lost 5 bases and 2 bases respectively, with 16 bases between them. As DNA, the CDR3 is TGCAGTGCTTATTCGGGGGGGAATGGCAATCAGCCCCAGCATTTT. Amino acid sequence: CSAYSGGNGNQPQHF.

The rearrangement joins TRBV2 to TRBJ1-2; D is undetermined. The germline V gene has CDR1 SNHLY and CDR2 FYNNEI. The CDR3 covers 14 residues. Trimming removed 6 bases at V and 4 bases at J, with 15 bases between. The chain's CDR3 is CASRSDASPYGYTF. The CDR3 coding sequence is TGTGCCAGCAGGTCGGACGCCTCCCCCTATGGCTACACCTTC.

The CDR3 sequence is CASSFEGKNTGELFF. The CDR3 nucleotides read TGTGCCAGCAGCTTCGAGGGAAAGAACACCGGGGAGCTGTTTTTT. The chain joins TRBV5-5 to TRBJ2-2, with a possible D match to TRBD2 (5 bases). Trimming left V 2 bases short and J 1 base short, with 9 bases between. The CDR3 contains 15 residues. The germline V gene has CDR1 SGHKS and CDR2 YYEKEE (reference sequence). The variable domain in full, with the rest retrieved from reference TRBV5-5 and TRBJ2-2, is DAGVTQSPTHLIKTRGQQVTLRCSPISGHKSVSWYQQVLGQGPQFIFQYYEKEERGRGNFPDRFSARQFPNYSSELNVNALLLGDSALYLCASSFEGKNTGELFFGEGSRLTVL.

The chain links TRBV20-1 to TRBJ1-2; possible D gene TRBD1, 5 bases. The CDR3 is made up of 18 amino acids. Trimming removed 6 bases at V and 4 bases at J, with 30 bases between. The germline CDR1 and CDR2 sequences are DFQATT and SNEGSKA (reference sequence). CDR3 coding DNA: TGCAGTGCCTTGATGACAGAATTCTCTGCTAATACTCTCTATGGCTACACCTTC. It codes for CSALMTEFSANTLYGYTF.

This clonotype was found a few times. The V and J genes are TRBV29-1 and TRBJ1-1; possible D gene TRBD1, 6 bases. Germline V gene lookup returns CDR1 SQVTM and CDR2 ANQGSEA. The V end lost 5 bases, the J end lost 4 bases, and 14 bases lay between the germline ends. The CDR3 contains 13 residues. This chain's CDR3 is CSVPSKGGTEAFF. The CDR3 DNA sequence: TGCAGCGTTCCGAGCAAGGGGGGCACTGAAGCTTTCTTT.

The V call is TRBV7-3, the J call TRBJ2-1, with 10 bases aligning to TRBD2. Per the germline V gene, CDR1 is SGHTA and CDR2 is FQGTGA. CDR3 size: 18 residues. With 4 bases clipped from V and 0 bases from J, the junction kept 9 bases outside the gene matches. Written as DNA, the CDR3 is TGTGCCAGCAGCTCAAGCGGGGGGGGCTTAAGCTCCTACAATGAGCAGTTCTTC. It codes for CASSSSGGGLSSYNEQFF.

This clonotype was seen repeatedly, ten times or more. V is TRBV20-1 and J is TRBJ1-1, with a possible D match to TRBD1 (5 bases). This CDR3 is built from 10 residues. Germline V gene lookup returns CDR1 DFQATT and CDR2 SNEGSKA (reference sequence). V was cut by 3 bases and J by 8 bases, with 7 bases left in between. The CDR3 here is CSARRGEAFF. CDR3 DNA: TGCAGTGCTAGGCGGGGGGAAGCTTTCTTT.

This clonotype appeared a few times. The chain employs TRBV6-1 and TRBJ1-5, with unresolved D. The CDR3 runs 14 residues. V was pared by 8 bases and J by 4 bases, with 15 bases between. Germline CDR1 and CDR2: MNHNS and SASEGT. CDR3 nucleotides: TGTGCCAGCCGCCGTGGGATAGAGAATCAGCCCCAGCATTTT. This codes for CASRRGIENQPQHF.

The genes are TRBV15 and TRBJ2-1, with D uncertain. The V gene lost 0 bases and the J gene lost 8 bases, with 11 bases spanning the gap. CDR1 is LNHNV, CDR2 YYDKDF, per germline (reference sequence). The length of the CDR3 is 14 residues. The CDR3 spells CATSRDLSPDEQFF. The DNA of the CDR3 is TGTGCCACCAGCAGAGATCTCTCGCCGGATGAGCAGTTCTTC. The whole variable domain, filled in from reference TRBV15 and TRBJ2-1, reads DAMVIQNPRYQVTQFGKPVTLSCSQTLNHNVMYWYQQKSSQAPKLLFHYYDKDFNNEADTPDNFQSRRPNTSFCFLDIRSPGLGDTAMYLCATSRDLSPDEQFFGPGTRLTVL.

For this clonotype: Sequence at one end of the junction differs from germline and may be a read error. The chain uses TRBV7-2 and TRBJ2-1; 9 bases agree with TRBD2. The CDR3 is made up of 17 amino acids. CDR1 is SGHTA, CDR2 FQGNSA, per germline. The CDR3 here is CANSRQAGGPPYNEQFF. The CDR3 DNA sequence: TGTGCCAACAGCCGTCAGGCGGGAGGGCCCCCCTACAATGAGCAGTTCTTC.

This chain connects TRBV29-1 to TRBJ2-7; D is tentatively TRBD1 or TRBD2 (5 bases each). The J call may be wrong; the DNA end is better matched by TRBJ2-5. CDR1 SQVTM and CDR2 ANQGSEA come from the germline V gene. CDR3 length: 13 amino acids. CDR3 in amino acids: CSARDGLGETQYF. The CDR3 region has the DNA TGCAGCGCCCGGGACGGGTTGGGGGAGACCCAGTACTTC.